Below are 20 T cell receptor beta chains sequenced from a single sample in a study of CD8+CD57+ T cells in acquired aplastic anemia. Patients picked for sequencing had shown CD8+CD57+ cell expansion detected by flow cytometry. Genomic DNA, the template, was used for profiling of the TCR beta VDJ and CDR3. MiXCR, applied by TCRdb to the reads, yields one record per CDR3 protein. Found here are about 160,000 distinct CDR3 sequences, 71% of them singletons; the top ten hold approximately 48%. The sequenced sample consisted of sorted CD4+, CD8+, or CD8+CD57+ T cells (not recorded which) from PBMCs. Receptors were obtained from a human donor with aplastic anemia.

This clonotype was seen more than once but under ten times. The J gene is TRBJ2-5, the V gene TRBV20-1, with TRBD1 as a possible D gene (6 bases). Germline V gene lookup returns CDR1 DFQATT and CDR2 SNEGSKA (reference sequence). V lost 5 bases and J lost 2, with 9 bases in between. There are 12 residues in the CDR3. CDR3 residues: CSAPGQQETQYF. The CDR3 DNA reads TGCAGTGCTCCGGGACAACAAGAGACCCAGTACTTC.

This clonotype has only one observation. The chain couples TRBV2 to TRBJ2-3, with D possibly TRBD2 on 6 matching bases. Trimming shortened V by 7 bases and J by 0 bases, and 17 bases separated the two germline ends. The V gene's germline CDR1 is SNHLY and CDR2 FYNNEI. The CDR3 length is 16 residues. CDR3 DNA sequence: TGTGCCAGCACCTTAGGTCCGGGACTCAGCACAGATACGCAGTATTTT. It encodes CASTLGPGLSTDTQYF.

The genes are TRBV5-6 and TRBJ1-1; 8 bases match TRBD1. J was trimmed by 5 bases and V by 0 bases; bases with no gene match: 6. The CDR3 loop spans 15 amino acids. CDR1 is SGHDT, CDR2 YYEEEE, per germline. CDR3 amino acids: CASSLAGQGWTEAFF. Written as DNA, the CDR3 is TGTGCCAGCAGCTTGGCCGGACAGGGTTGGACTGAAGCTTTCTTT.

This clonotype was recorded at least ten times. This sequence joins TRBV5-1 and TRBJ2-3; D ambiguous. Deletions cut 2 bases from V and 8 bases from J, with 6 bases between. CDR3 length: 11 amino acids. Germline V gene sequence: CDR1 SGHRS, CDR2 YFSETQ. CDR3 coding DNA: TGCGCCAGCAGCTTCGGGTTTACGCAGTATTTT. Its translation is CASSFGFTQYF. Full variable domain (missing parts from reference TRBV5-1 and TRBJ2-3): KAGVTQTPRYLIKTRGQQVTLSCSPISGHRSVSWYQQTPGQGLQFLFEYFSETQRNKGNFPGRFSGRQFSNSRSEMNVSTLELGDSALYLCASSFGFTQYFGPGTRLTVL.

V usage is TRBV2 and J usage is TRBJ2-1; D remains ambiguous. The V end was cut by 7 bases, the J end by 10 bases, with 14 bases between. This CDR3 is built from 12 residues. Germline assignment: CDR1 SNHLY and CDR2 FYNNEI. CDR3 residues: CASTGSSYEQFF. The CDR3 nucleotides are TGTGCCAGCACGGGTAGCTCCTACGAGCAGTTCTTC.

This chain connects TRBV7-3 to TRBJ2-1; D uncertain. V was shortened by 11 bases and J by 2 bases, with 13 bases between the two germline ends. The CDR3 is 13 residues long. Per the germline V gene, CDR1 is SGHTA and CDR2 is FQGTGA. CDR3 in DNA: TGTGCCTTTCTTAGTGACACCTACAATGAGCAGTTCTTC. Protein product: CAFLSDTYNEQFF.

The genes are TRBV9 and TRBJ2-3; 10 bases are shared with TRBD2. Germline assignment: CDR1 SGDLS and CDR2 YYNGEE. V lost 1 base and J lost 8; bases outside the gene matches: 7. The CDR3 contains 15 residues. CDR3 sequence reads: CASSVSSGGSGTQYF. For the CDR3, the DNA is TGTGCCAGCAGCGTAAGTAGCGGGGGGTCCGGTACGCAGTATTTT.

The chain uses TRBV6-4 and TRBJ1-2; the match to TRBD1 covers 9 bases. With V trimmed by 6 bases and J by 5 bases, 13 bases remained unmatched. CDR1 MRHNA and CDR2 SNTAGT come from the germline V gene. This CDR3 spans 16 amino acids. The CDR3 nucleotides read TGTGCCAGCAGGGAACAGGGGGCACGGTTTATTTATGGCTACACCTTC. Translation gives CASREQGARFIYGYTF.

The chain combines TRBV7-2 with TRBJ2-3; no clear D. V lost 3 bases, J lost 0 bases, and 7 bases lay in between. Germline assignment: CDR1 SGHTA and CDR2 FQGNSA. This CDR3 region has 14 residues. The CDR3 bases are TGTGCCAGCAGCTTGGTCCAGAGCACAGATACGCAGTATTTT. Protein product: CASSLVQSTDTQYF.

The J gene is TRBJ1-1, the V gene TRBV2; D ambiguous. Trimming pared 11 bases from V and 0 bases from J, leaving 7 bases between. The CDR3 contains 11 residues. Germline V gives CDR1 SNHLY, CDR2 FYNNEI. The CDR3 is CAGTLNTEAFF. The CDR3, as DNA: TGTGCCGGAACACTGAACACTGAAGCTTTCTTT.

CDR3 DNA sequence: TGCAGTGCTAGAGATAATACGAAGACCTACGAGCAGTACTTC. It is translated as CSARDNTKTYEQYF. The gene calls are TRBV20-1 and TRBJ2-7; D is uncertain. V lost 0 bases and J lost 2, with 11 bases in between. CDR1 is DFQATT, CDR2 SNEGSKA, per germline (reference sequence). The CDR3 consists of 14 residues.

This chain uses TRBV24-1 with TRBJ1-1; D unresolved. Looked up from germline, CDR1 is KGHDR and CDR2 is SFDVKD. This CDR3 comprises 13 residues. V was clipped by 3 bases and J by 3 bases, with 7 bases between them. CDR3 DNA sequence: TGTGCCACCAGTGATCCGACGGACACTGAAGCTTTCTTT. This gives the protein CATSDPTDTEAFF.

The chain recombines TRBV19 with TRBJ2-3; 11 positions match TRBD2. CDR1 and CDR2 (germline): LNHDA, SQIVND (reference sequence). Trimming removed 6 bases from V and 1 base from J; junction bases left unmatched: 6. The CDR3 runs 16 residues. CDR3 loop: CASRDSGGAGTDTQYF. CDR3 bases: TGTGCCAGTAGGGATAGCGGGGGGGCCGGCACAGATACGCAGTATTTT.

In this sample, this clonotype turned up once. This chain uses TRBV29-1 with TRBJ1-5; D not certain. CDR1 and CDR2 from the germline V gene are SQVTM and ANQGSEA. This CDR3 comprises 13 residues. V lost 4 bases to trimming and J lost 11 bases, with 18 bases between them. The CDR3 sequence: CSVAGLNQETQHF. The DNA of the CDR3 is TGCAGCGTTGCAGGACTAAACCAAGAGACCCAGCATTTT.

This clonotype was detected a few times. The chain carries TRBV29-1 and TRBJ2-1; 9 bases align to TRBD2. The germline V gene has CDR1 SQVTM and CDR2 ANQGSEA. The CDR3 spans 13 residues. The ends lost 6 bases at V and 6 bases at J; junction bases unmatched: 6. CDR3 sequence (DNA): TGCAGCGTGCCGAGCGGGGGGACCAATGAGCAGTTCTTC. Translation: CSVPSGGTNEQFF.

In this sample, this clonotype turned up a few times. The chain recombines TRBV19 with TRBJ2-5; TRBD2 might be the D (6 bases). This CDR3 contains 17 residues. CDR1 is LNHDA, CDR2 SQIVND, per germline (reference sequence). Deletions cut 4 bases from V and 2 bases from J, with 20 bases between. The CDR3 reads CASSTSSMSSEQETQYF. CDR3 in DNA: TGTGCCAGTAGTACCAGTTCGATGTCTAGCGAGCAAGAGACCCAGTACTTC.

The V call is TRBV5-1, the J call TRBJ2-3; unclear D gene. The V end was cut by 3 bases, the J end by 3 bases, with 14 bases between. Germline CDR1 is SGHRS and CDR2 is YFSETQ. This CDR3 is 15 amino acids long. The DNA of the CDR3 is TGCGCCAGCAGCTACGCGCCCGAACGGACAGATACGCAGTATTTT. This gives the protein CASSYAPERTDTQYF.

There are a few counts of this clonotype. The chain joins TRBV20-1 to TRBJ2-7, with D tentatively TRBD1 (6 bases). The CDR3 contains 12 residues. V lost 2 bases and J lost 6, with 11 bases in between. The germline CDR1 and CDR2 sequences are DFQATT and SNEGSKA (reference sequence). The CDR3 spells CSARRPGVEQYF. In DNA form, the CDR3 reads TGCAGTGCTAGACGCCCAGGGGTCGAGCAGTACTTC.

The V gene is TRBV19, the J gene TRBJ2-7; D ambiguous. Germline CDR1 and CDR2: LNHDA and SQIVND (reference sequence). The CDR3 sequence is 15 residues long. The ends were cut back, 1 base at V and 2 bases at J, with 12 bases in the middle. The CDR3 is CASSIASAGTYEQYF. The CDR3, as DNA: TGTGCCAGTAGTATAGCTTCTGCTGGCACCTACGAGCAGTACTTC.

This clonotype was detected only a few times. The junction differs from germline at one of its ends, possibly a read error. The chain is built from TRBV6-2 or TRBV6-3 and TRBJ2-5; D could derive from TRBD1 or TRBD2 (6 bases each). Per the germline V gene, CDR1 is MNHEY and CDR2 is SVGEGT. The CDR3 consists of 13 residues. The CDR3 DNA reads as TGTGCCAGCGGTTACAGGGAGGAAGAGACCCAGTACTTC. It yields the protein CASGYREEETQYF.